These T cell receptor beta chains were read from a single sample in a study of T cell responses to AZD1222 COVID-19 vaccine. The assay was immunoSEQ multiplex PCR, and TCRdb's table has in-frame clones only and misses some. In the table there are over 100,000 clones, about 86% of which are singletons. The sequences come from peripheral blood, collected on day 0 of AZD1222 vaccination. The source is an adult in good health. CDR3s include the opening cysteine and the closing phenylalanine or tryptophan. Fields, in order: CDR3 protein, CDR3 DNA, clone size, V gene, J gene, D gene. D genes are given only for firm matches. Clone size is shown for a subset of rows, as once, few, many or a class of expanded clone.

CASSLVSGFGSNQPQHF	TGTGCCAGCAGCTTAGTTTCTGGATTCGGGAGCAATCAGCCCCAGCATTTT	-	TRBV7-2	TRBJ1-5	-
CASSLAQRGTYEQYF	TGTGCCAGCAGTTTAGCCCAGCGGGGAACCTACGAGCAGTACTTC	-	TRBV28	TRBJ2-7	TRBD2
CASSLVRWGNTIYF	TGTGCCAGCAGTTTGGTACGGTGGGGAAACACCATATATTTT	-	TRBV28	TRBJ1-3	-
CASSLLWKSYEQYF	TGTGCCAGCAGCTTATTGTGGAAGTCCTACGAGCAGTACTTC	-	TRBV7-8	TRBJ2-7	-
CASSPGGISYEQYF	TGTGCCAGCAGCCCCGGAGGCATCTCCTACGAGCAGTACTTC	-	TRBV11-3	TRBJ2-7	-
CASSKTGGAGEKLFF	TGTGCCAGCAGCAAAACAGGGGGCGCAGGTGAAAAACTGTTTTTT	-	TRBV7-9	TRBJ1-4	TRBD1
CASSKETQYF	TGTGCCAGCAGCAAAGAGACCCAGTACTTC	-	TRBV12-3/TRBV12-4	TRBJ2-5	-
CSASGSGSESEKLFF	TGCAGTGCTAGTGGCTCGGGGAGCGAGAGTGAAAAACTGTTTTTT	-	TRBV20-1	TRBJ1-4	-
CASSRDGGTQYF	TGCGCCAGCAGCCGGGATGGGGGGACCCAGTACTTC	-	TRBV5-1	TRBJ2-5	-
CATSDFGTGEDTQYF	TGTGCCACCAGTGATTTCGGGACAGGGGAAGATACGCAGTATTTT	-	TRBV24-1	TRBJ2-3	TRBD1
CASSLAGQGILGGELFF	TGCGCCAGCAGCTTGGCCGGGCAGGGTATCCTTGGCGGGGAGCTGTTTTTT	-	TRBV5-1	TRBJ2-2	-
CSVGLAGVRQETQYF	TGCAGCGTCGGACTAGCGGGAGTGCGGCAAGAGACCCAGTACTTC	-	TRBV29-1	TRBJ2-5	TRBD2
CASSQGSGELFF	TGTGCCAGCAGTCAGGGGTCCGGGGAGCTGTTTTTT	-	TRBV28	TRBJ2-2	-
CASSRGQAPYEQYF	TGTGCCAGCAGTCGAGGACAGGCCCCATACGAGCAGTACTTC	-	TRBV6-5	TRBJ2-7	TRBD1
CASSYSRRGESYTF	TGTGCCAGCAGTTACTCGCGGCGCGGTGAAAGCTACACCTTC	-	TRBV6-2/TRBV6-3	TRBJ1-2	-
CASSESPLSGGASGEQFF	TGTGCCAGCAGCGAGAGCCCCCTCTCCGGGGGCGCGAGTGGTGAGCAGTTCTTC	-	TRBV2	TRBJ2-1	-
CASSPRDRVDEQFF	TGTGCCAGCAGCCCCCGGGACAGGGTTGATGAGCAGTTCTTC	-	TRBV11-3	TRBJ2-1	TRBD1
CASSWTPRGLAEAFF	TGTGCCAGCAGTTGGACCCCACGGGGATTGGCTGAAGCTTTCTTT	-	TRBV9	TRBJ1-1	-
CASSPWGGATTYEQYF	TGTGCCAGCAGCCCTTGGGGAGGGGCCACAACCTACGAGCAGTACTTC	-	TRBV27	TRBJ2-7	TRBD2
CASSLYLAGVDEQYF	TGTGCCAGCAGCCTATACCTAGCGGGAGTCGACGAGCAGTACTTC	-	TRBV11-3	TRBJ2-7	TRBD2
CASSQDQEGPAKNIQYF	TGCGCCAGCAGCCAAGATCAGGAGGGTCCAGCCAAAAACATTCAGTACTTC	few	TRBV4-1	TRBJ2-4	-
CASKDGRNTEAFF	TGTGCCAGTAAAGACGGTCGGAATACTGAAGCTTTCTTT	-	TRBV19	TRBJ1-1	-
CASSSGRRSGNTIYF	TGTGCCAGCAGTTCCGGACGGCGCTCTGGAAACACCATATATTTT	-	TRBV28	TRBJ1-3	-
CASSLEQGRNSPLHF	TGTGCCAGCAGTTTAGAGCAGGGGAGGAATTCACCCCTCCACTTT	-	TRBV28	TRBJ1-6	-
CARSVEGWGGDTQYF	TGTGCCCGCAGCGTAGAAGGGTGGGGGGGCGATACGCAGTATTTT	-	TRBV9	TRBJ2-3	-
CSVEMWGTDTQYF	TGCAGCGTTGAAATGTGGGGCACAGATACGCAGTATTTT	-	TRBV29-1	TRBJ2-3	-
CASSVGQSNTEAFF	TGTGCCAGCAGCGTAGGACAGAGTAACACTGAAGCTTTCTTT	-	TRBV9	TRBJ1-1	-
CASSLFGGETDTQYF	TGTGCCAGCAGCTTGTTTGGAGGGGAGACAGATACGCAGTATTTT	-	TRBV11-2	TRBJ2-3	-
CSVEVGGDTQYF	TGCAGCGTTGAAGTGGGAGGAGATACGCAGTATTTT	-	TRBV29-1	TRBJ2-3	-
CASSLVMGGNTEAFF	TGTGCCAGCAGCTTAGTAATGGGGGGGAACACTGAAGCTTTCTTT	-	TRBV7-6	TRBJ1-1	-
CASSVDRGGEKLFF	TGCGCCAGCAGCGTGGACAGGGGCGGCGAAAAACTGTTTTTT	-	TRBV5-1	TRBJ1-4	TRBD1
CASSQGLARETQYF	TGTGCCAGCTCACAAGGACTAGCTCGCGAGACCCAGTACTTC	once	TRBV18	TRBJ2-5	TRBD2
CASSFQGFGTEAFF	TGTGCCAGCAGTTTCCAGGGTTTTGGCACTGAAGCTTTCTTT	-	TRBV27	TRBJ1-1	-
CASSVGGTSGRSGQFF	TGTGCCAGCAGCGTAGGCGGGACTAGCGGGAGGTCAGGGCAGTTCTTC	-	TRBV9	TRBJ2-1	TRBD2
CASSSRVAGTRTEQYF	TGTGCCAGCAGTTCCCGGGTAGCGGGTACCAGAACCGAGCAGTACTTC	-	TRBV2	TRBJ2-7	TRBD2
CASGGRGYEQYF	TGTGCCAGCGGCGGGAGGGGCTACGAGCAGTACTTC	-	TRBV11-2	TRBJ2-7	TRBD2
CATSMGTSDSGNTIYF	TGTGCCACCAGCATGGGGACGTCGGACTCTGGAAACACCATATATTTT	few	TRBV15	TRBJ1-3	-
CAWSLTGRSYNSPLHF	TGTGCCTGGAGTTTGACAGGGAGGTCCTATAATTCACCCCTCCACTTT	-	TRBV30	TRBJ1-6	TRBD1
CSASPRARSYMDETQYF	TGCAGTGCTAGTCCACGAGCTAGATCTTATATGGATGAGACCCAGTACTTC	once	TRBV20-1	TRBJ2-5	-
CAWGRDSSQPQHF	TGTGCTTGGGGACGGGACAGCAGCCAGCCCCAGCATTTT	-	TRBV30	TRBJ1-5	TRBD1
CASSFRSNYGYTF	TGTGCCAGCAGTTTTCGGAGTAACTATGGCTACACCTTC	-	TRBV27	TRBJ1-2	-
CASSLPRSPEQYF	TGTGCCAGCAGCTTGCCCAGAAGTCCCGAGCAGTACTTC	-	TRBV5-5	TRBJ2-7	-
CASSPGTSGQFYNEQFF	TGTGCCAGCAGCCCCGGGACTAGCGGGCAATTCTACAATGAGCAGTTCTTC	-	TRBV6-2/TRBV6-3	TRBJ2-1	TRBD2
CATSTLGTGAFEQYF	TGTGCCACCAGCACCCTGGGGACAGGGGCCTTCGAGCAGTACTTC	once	TRBV15	TRBJ2-7	TRBD1
CASRDRGQAGTEAFF	TGTGCCAGCAGGGACAGGGGGCAGGCGGGAACTGAAGCTTTCTTT	-	TRBV2	TRBJ1-1	TRBD1
CASSIRNSPLHF	TGTGCCAGCAGCATACGGAATTCACCCCTCCACTTT	-	TRBV7-2	TRBJ1-6	-
CASSFLGSSYNSPLHF	TGTGCCAGCAGCTTTCTAGGAAGCTCCTATAATTCACCCCTCCACTTT	-	TRBV7-8	TRBJ1-6	-
CASSLYEQGGLFF	TGTGCCAGCAGCCTCTACGAACAGGGTGGACTGTTTTTT	-	TRBV7-2	TRBJ1-4	-
CSAKSNEQFF	TGCAGTGCTAAATCTAATGAGCAGTTCTTC	-	TRBV20-1	TRBJ2-1	-
CASSFGGQAGTEAFF	TGCGCCAGCAGCTTTGGGGGGCAGGCGGGGACTGAAGCTTTCTTT	-	TRBV5-1	TRBJ1-1	-
CATEGNSNQPQHF	TGTGCCACTGAGGGAAATAGCAATCAGCCCCAGCATTTT	-	TRBV19	TRBJ1-5	-